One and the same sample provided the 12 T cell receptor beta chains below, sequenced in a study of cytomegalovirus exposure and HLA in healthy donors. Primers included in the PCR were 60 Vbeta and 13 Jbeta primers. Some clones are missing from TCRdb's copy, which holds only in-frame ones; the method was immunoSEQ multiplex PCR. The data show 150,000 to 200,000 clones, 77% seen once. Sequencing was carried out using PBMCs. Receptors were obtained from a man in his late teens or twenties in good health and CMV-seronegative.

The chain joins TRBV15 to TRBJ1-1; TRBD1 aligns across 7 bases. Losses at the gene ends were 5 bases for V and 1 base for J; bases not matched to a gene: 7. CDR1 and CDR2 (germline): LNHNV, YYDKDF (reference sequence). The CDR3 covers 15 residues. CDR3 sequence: CATSQDGQENTEAFF. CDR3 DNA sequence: TGTGCCACCAGCCAGGACGGACAGGAGAACACTGAAGCTTTCTTT.

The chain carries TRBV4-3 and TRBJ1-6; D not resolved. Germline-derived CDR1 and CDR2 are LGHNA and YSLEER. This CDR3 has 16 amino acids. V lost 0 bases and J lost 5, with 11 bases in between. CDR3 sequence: CASSQDAALNNSPLHF. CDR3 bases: TGCGCCAGCAGCCAAGATGCGGCGCTAAATAATTCACCCCTCCACTTT.

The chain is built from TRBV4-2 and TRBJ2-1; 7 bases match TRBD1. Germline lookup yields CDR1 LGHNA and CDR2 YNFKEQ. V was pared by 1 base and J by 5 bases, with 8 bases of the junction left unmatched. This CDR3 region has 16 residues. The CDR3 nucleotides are TGTGCCAGCAGCCAAGTGACAGGGACACTAGACAATGAGCAGTTCTTC. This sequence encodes CASSQVTGTLDNEQFF.

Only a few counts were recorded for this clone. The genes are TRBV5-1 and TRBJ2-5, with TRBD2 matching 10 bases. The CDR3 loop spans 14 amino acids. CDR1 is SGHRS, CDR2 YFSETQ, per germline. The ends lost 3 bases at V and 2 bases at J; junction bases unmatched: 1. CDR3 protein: CASSSTSGQETQYF. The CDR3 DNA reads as TGCGCCAGCAGCTCGACTAGCGGGCAAGAGACCCAGTACTTC.

CDR3 region: CASSEWGLANNNEQFF. As DNA, the CDR3 is TGTGCCAGCAGTGAGTGGGGACTAGCGAATAACAATGAGCAGTTCTTC. This chain joins TRBV2 and TRBJ2-1; 10 nucleotides line up with TRBD2. The trim removed 3 bases at V and 5 bases at J, leaving 7 bases unmatched. The CDR3 is 16 residues long. The germline V gene has CDR1 SNHLY and CDR2 FYNNEI. The entire variable domain, with the rest obtained from reference TRBV2 and TRBJ2-1, is as follows: EPEVTQTPSHQVTQMGQEVILRCVPISNHLYFYWYRQILGQKVEFLVSFYNNEISEKSEIFDDQFSVERPDGSNFTLKIRSTKLEDSAMYFCASSEWGLANNNEQFFGPGTRLTVL.

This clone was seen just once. CDR3 bases: TGTGCCAGCAGCCCTCAACAGGGGATAATGAACACTGAAGCTTTCTTT. Translation gives CASSPQQGIMNTEAFF. The chain carries TRBV11-2 and TRBJ1-1; 7 bases align to TRBD1. The length of the CDR3 is 16 residues. The V and J ends lost 5 bases and 0 bases, in that order; junction bases with no gene match: 9. The germline gives CDR1 SGHAT, CDR2 FQNNGV. The full variable domain, in which reference TRBV11-2 and TRBJ1-1 provide the parts outside the CDR3, is EAGVAQSPRYKIIEKRQSVAFWCNPISGHATLYWYQQILGQGPKLLIQFQNNGVVDDSQLPKDRFSAERLKGVDSTLKIQPAKLEDSAVYLCASSPQQGIMNTEAFFGQGTRLTVV.

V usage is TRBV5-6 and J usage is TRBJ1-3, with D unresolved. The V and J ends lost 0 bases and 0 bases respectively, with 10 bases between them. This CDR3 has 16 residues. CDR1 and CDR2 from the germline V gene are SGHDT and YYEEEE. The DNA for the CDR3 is TGTGCCAGCAGCTTGGAAGCGGGCAGCTCTGGAAACACCATATATTTT. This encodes CASSLEAGSSGNTIYF.

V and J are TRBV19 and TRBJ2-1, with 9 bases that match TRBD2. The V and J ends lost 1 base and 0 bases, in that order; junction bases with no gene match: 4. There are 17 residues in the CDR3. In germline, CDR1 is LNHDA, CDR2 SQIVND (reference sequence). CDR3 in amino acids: CASSIVGGGDSYNEQFF. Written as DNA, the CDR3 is TGTGCCAGTAGTATAGTAGGCGGGGGGGACTCCTACAATGAGCAGTTCTTC.

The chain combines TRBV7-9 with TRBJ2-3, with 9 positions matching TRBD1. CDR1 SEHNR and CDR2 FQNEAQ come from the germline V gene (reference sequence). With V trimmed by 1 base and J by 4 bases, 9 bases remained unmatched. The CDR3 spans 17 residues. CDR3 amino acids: CASSLGSGQGVADTQYF. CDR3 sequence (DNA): TGTGCCAGCAGCTTAGGTTCGGGACAGGGAGTTGCAGATACGCAGTATTTT.

Written as DNA, the CDR3 is TGTGCCAGCAGCTGGGGGGCTAGCGGGAGCGGGGAGACCCAGTACTTC. Its protein is CASSWGASGSGETQYF. The chain couples TRBV5-4 to TRBJ2-5, with 10 bases matching TRBD2. Per germline, CDR1 SGHNT and CDR2 YYREEE (reference sequence). Trimming at V came to 3 bases and at J to 5 bases, leaving 10 bases not matched to a gene. CDR3 length: 16 residues.

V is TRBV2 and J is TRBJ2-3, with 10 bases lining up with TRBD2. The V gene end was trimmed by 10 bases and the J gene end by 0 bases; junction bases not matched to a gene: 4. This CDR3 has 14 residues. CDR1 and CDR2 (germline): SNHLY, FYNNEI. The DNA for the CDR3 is TGTGCCACCCAACTAGCGGGGAGCACAGATACGCAGTATTTT. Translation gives CATQLAGSTDTQYF.

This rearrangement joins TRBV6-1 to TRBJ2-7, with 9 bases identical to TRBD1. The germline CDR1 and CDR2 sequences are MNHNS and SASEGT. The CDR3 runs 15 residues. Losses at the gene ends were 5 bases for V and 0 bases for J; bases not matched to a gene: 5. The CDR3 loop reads CASSLRDRVSYEQYF. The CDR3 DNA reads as TGTGCCAGCAGTCTACGGGACAGGGTCTCCTACGAGCAGTACTTC.